The 9 T cell receptor beta chains below were found in one sample sequenced in a study of T cell responses to AZD1222 COVID-19 vaccine. The repertoire was sequenced with immunoSEQ multiplex PCR; TCRdb's copy has only in-frame clones and lacks some. The data contain 140,000 to 150,000 clones, roughly 93% of them singletons. Sequencing was performed on peripheral blood, taken 28 days after the second AZD1222 dose. The receptor set was obtained from an adult who received the AZD1222 COVID-19 vaccine.

About this clone itself: The sample carries other DNA sequences with the same CDR3. This chain uses TRBV14 with TRBJ1-3; a possible D gene is TRBD1 (6 bases). Germline CDR1 and CDR2: SGHDN and FVKESK. V was shortened by 2 bases and J by 0 bases, with 17 bases between the two germline ends. This CDR3 region has 18 residues. The CDR3 DNA follows: TGTGCCAGCAGCCAATGGGGGGGCACAATACACTCTGGAAACACCATATATTTT. It codes for CASSQWGGTIHSGNTIYF.

This clone has only one observation. The chain recombines TRBV18 with TRBJ2-2, with D possibly being TRBD2 (6 bases). From germline, CDR1 is KGHSH and CDR2 LQKENI. The CDR3 covers 16 residues. Trimming took 0 bases from V and 6 from J, leaving 14 bases between them. CDR3 sequence: CASSPPSTSWSGELFF. The DNA of the CDR3 is TGTGCCAGCTCACCACCATCGACTAGTTGGTCCGGGGAGCTGTTTTTT.

The chain joins TRBV2 to TRBJ2-1; D unresolved. The germline V gene has CDR1 SNHLY and CDR2 FYNNEI. This CDR3 has 14 amino acids. Trimming shortened V by 7 bases and J by 0 bases, and 10 bases separated the two germline ends. Written as DNA, the CDR3 is TGTGCCAGCACTCAGATTTACTCCTACAATGAGCAGTTCTTC. It yields the protein CASTQIYSYNEQFF.

J is TRBJ1-1 and V is TRBV5-8; unclear D gene. CDR1 and CDR2 from the germline V gene are SGHTS and YDEGEE. CDR3 length: 15 residues. V was trimmed by 2 bases and J by 0 bases, leaving 11 bases between them. The CDR3, as DNA: TGTGCCAGCAGCTTAGCCCTCGGGGTGAACACTGAAGCTTTCTTT. Protein: CASSLALGVNTEAFF. Together with reference TRBV5-8 and TRBJ1-1, the CDR3 gives the full variable domain: EAGVTQSPTHLIKTRGQQATLRCSPISGHTSVYWYQQALGLGLQFLLWYDEGEERNRGNFPPRFSGRQFPNYSSELNVNALELEDSALYLCASSLALGVNTEAFFGQGTRLTVV.

The chain combines TRBV5-1 with TRBJ2-7; TRBD2 agrees at 7 bases. V lost 5 bases and J lost 1; bases outside the gene matches: 18. Per germline, CDR1 SGHRS and CDR2 YFSETQ. There are 18 residues in the CDR3. CDR3 in DNA: TGCGCCAGCAGGGTTGTGGGGGGGAAGGACGGATTTTCCTACGAGCAGTACTTC. It yields the protein CASRVVGGKDGFSYEQYF. Combining the CDR3 with reference TRBV5-1 and TRBJ2-7 gives the whole variable domain KAGVTQTPRYLIKTRGQQVTLSCSPISGHRSVSWYQQTPGQGLQFLFEYFSETQRNKGNFPGRFSGRQFSNSRSEMNVSTLELGDSALYLCASRVVGGKDGFSYEQYFGPGTRLTVT.

The chain is built from TRBV29-1 and TRBJ2-5; D is uncertain. The germline V and J ends were trimmed by 1 base and 7 bases, with 10 bases remaining between them. This CDR3 contains 12 residues. From germline, CDR1 is SQVTM and CDR2 ANQGSEA. CDR3 in amino acids: CSVEAIFRTQYF. CDR3 sequence (DNA): TGCAGCGTTGAAGCCATATTCAGGACCCAGTACTTC.

The chain recombines TRBV18 with TRBJ2-1; D is ambiguous. V gave up 2 bases and J gave up 1 base, with 6 bases separating them. Germline V gives CDR1 KGHSH, CDR2 LQKENI. The CDR3 extends over 14 amino acids. The CDR3 DNA sequence: TGTGCCAGCTCACCAAGCCGATCCTACAATGAGCAGTTCTTC. It encodes CASSPSRSYNEQFF.

This rearrangement joins TRBV6-1 to TRBJ2-1; no clear D gene. Trimming took 2 bases from V and 7 from J, leaving 9 bases between them. Per the germline V gene, CDR1 is MNHNS and CDR2 is SASEGT. This CDR3 spans 13 amino acids. The CDR3 DNA reads TGTGCCAGCAGTGAAAGGCCGGGTAATGAGCAGTTCTTC. The encoded protein is CASSERPGNEQFF.

This rearrangement joins TRBV5-1 to TRBJ2-2; 7 nucleotides line up with TRBD1. Germline V gene lookup returns CDR1 SGHRS and CDR2 YFSETQ. Trimming cost V 0 bases and J 3 bases; bases outside gene matches: 2. The CDR3 runs 15 residues. Written as DNA, the CDR3 is TGCGCCAGCAGCTTGGTGCAGGGGGACACCGGGGAGCTGTTTTTT. Amino acid sequence: CASSLVQGDTGELFF.